This TCR beta chain originates from a study of CD8 T cells in Susac syndrome. In germline, CDR1 is SNHLY, CDR2 FYNNEI. This CDR3 has 13 amino acids. Trimming pared 6 bases from V and 1 base from J, leaving 9 bases between. RNA was extracted with the RNeasy kit, and a quantity of about 0.45 to 1 ug was reverse transcribed using random hexamers. A single record per CDR3 protein comes from TCRdb applying MiXCR to the immunoSEQ multiplex PCR reads. The profile covers 100,000 or so distinct CDR3 sequences, with approximately 95% appearing a single time and approximately 0.33% taken by the ten largest. The specimen was CD8+ T cells from PBMCs. The TCR sequence derives from a human donor with Susac syndrome. This chain connects TRBV2 to TRBJ1-1; D not resolved. The chain's CDR3 is CASRETRNTEAFF. The DNA for the CDR3 is TGTGCCAGCAGGGAGACAAGGAACACTGAAGCTTTCTTT.